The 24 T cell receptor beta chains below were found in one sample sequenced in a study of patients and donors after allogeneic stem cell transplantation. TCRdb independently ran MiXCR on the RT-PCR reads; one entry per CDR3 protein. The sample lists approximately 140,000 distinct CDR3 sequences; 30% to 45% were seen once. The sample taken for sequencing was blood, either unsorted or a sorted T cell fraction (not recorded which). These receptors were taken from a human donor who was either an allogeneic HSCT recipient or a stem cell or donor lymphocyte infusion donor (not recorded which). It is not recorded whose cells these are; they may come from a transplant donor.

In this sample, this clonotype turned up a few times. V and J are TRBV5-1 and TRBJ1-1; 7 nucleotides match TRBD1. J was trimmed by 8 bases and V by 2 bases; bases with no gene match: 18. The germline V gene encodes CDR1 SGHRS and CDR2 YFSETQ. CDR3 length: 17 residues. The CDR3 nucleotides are TGCGCCAGCAGCTTCGGACCACAATTAAGCGGGACAGCCGAAGCTTTCTTT. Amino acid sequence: CASSFGPQLSGTAEAFF.

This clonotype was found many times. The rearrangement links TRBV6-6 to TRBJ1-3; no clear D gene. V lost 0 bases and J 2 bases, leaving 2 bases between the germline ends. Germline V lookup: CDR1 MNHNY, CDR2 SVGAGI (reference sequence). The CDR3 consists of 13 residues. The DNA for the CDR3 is TGTGCCAGCAGTTACTCGCCTGGAAACACCATATATTTT. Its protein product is CASSYSPGNTIYF.

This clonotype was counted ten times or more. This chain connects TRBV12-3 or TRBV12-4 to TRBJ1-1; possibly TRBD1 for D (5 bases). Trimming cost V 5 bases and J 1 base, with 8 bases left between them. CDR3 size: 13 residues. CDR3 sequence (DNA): TGTGCCAGCAGTCCCGGGGGGAACACTGAAGCTTTCTTT. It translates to CASSPGGNTEAFF.

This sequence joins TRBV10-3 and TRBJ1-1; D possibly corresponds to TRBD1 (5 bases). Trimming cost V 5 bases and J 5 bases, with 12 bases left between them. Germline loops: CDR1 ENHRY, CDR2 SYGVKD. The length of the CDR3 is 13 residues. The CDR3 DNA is TGTGCCATCAGTCACAGGCCATGGACTGAAGCTTTCTTT. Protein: CAISHRPWTEAFF.

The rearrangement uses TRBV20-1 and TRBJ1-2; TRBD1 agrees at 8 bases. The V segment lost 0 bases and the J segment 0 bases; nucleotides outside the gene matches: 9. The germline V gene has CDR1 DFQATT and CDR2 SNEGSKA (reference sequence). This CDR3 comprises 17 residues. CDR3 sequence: CSARDWVTGGANYGYTF. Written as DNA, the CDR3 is TGCAGTGCTAGAGATTGGGTAACAGGGGGAGCTAACTATGGCTACACCTTC.

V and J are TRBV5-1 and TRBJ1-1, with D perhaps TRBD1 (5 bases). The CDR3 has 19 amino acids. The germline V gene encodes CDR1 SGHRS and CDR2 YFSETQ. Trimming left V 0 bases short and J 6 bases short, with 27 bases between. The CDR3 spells CASSLGFRAMKGLKSEAFF. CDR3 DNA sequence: TGCGCCAGCAGCTTGGGATTCAGGGCGATGAAGGGGCTGAAGTCTGAAGCTTTCTTT.

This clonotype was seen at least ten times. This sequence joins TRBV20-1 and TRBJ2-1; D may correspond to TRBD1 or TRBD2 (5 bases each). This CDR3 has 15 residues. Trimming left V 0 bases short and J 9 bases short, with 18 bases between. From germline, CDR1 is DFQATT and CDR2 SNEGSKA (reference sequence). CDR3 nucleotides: TGCAGTGCTAGAGACGTCGGCTGGGGCGCGGGTGAGCAGTTCTTC. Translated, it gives CSARDVGWGAGEQFF.

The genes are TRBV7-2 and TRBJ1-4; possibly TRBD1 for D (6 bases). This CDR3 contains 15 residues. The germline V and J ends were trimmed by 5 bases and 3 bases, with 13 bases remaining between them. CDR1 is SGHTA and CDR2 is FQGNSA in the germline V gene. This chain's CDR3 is CASSALQGANEKLFF. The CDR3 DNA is TGTGCCAGCAGCGCCTTACAGGGTGCTAATGAAAAACTGTTTTTT.

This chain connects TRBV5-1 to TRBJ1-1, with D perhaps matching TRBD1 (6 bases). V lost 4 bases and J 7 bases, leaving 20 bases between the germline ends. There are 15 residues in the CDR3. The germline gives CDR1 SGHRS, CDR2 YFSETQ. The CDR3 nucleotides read TGCGCCAGCAGCGCCGCCGCAGGGGTAGTGAGTGAAGCTTTCTTT. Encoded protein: CASSAAAGVVSEAFF.

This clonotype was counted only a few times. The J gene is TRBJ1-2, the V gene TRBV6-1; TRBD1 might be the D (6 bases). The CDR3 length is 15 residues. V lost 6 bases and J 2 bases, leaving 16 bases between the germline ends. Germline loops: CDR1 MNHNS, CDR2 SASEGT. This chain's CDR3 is CASRGSGETNYGYTF. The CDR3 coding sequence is TGTGCCAGCAGAGGGTCAGGGGAGACGAACTATGGCTACACCTTC.

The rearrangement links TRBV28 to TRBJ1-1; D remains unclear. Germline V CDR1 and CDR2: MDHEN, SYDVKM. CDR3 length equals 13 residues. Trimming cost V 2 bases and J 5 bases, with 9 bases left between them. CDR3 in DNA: TGTGCCAGCAGTTTAGGGCCGGGGACTGAAGCTTTCTTT. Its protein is CASSLGPGTEAFF.

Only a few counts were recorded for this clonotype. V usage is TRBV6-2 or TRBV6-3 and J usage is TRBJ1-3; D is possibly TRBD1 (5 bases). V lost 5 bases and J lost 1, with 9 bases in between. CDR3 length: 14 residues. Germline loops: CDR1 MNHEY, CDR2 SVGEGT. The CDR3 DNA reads TGTGCCAGCAGTAAGGGGACGTCTGGAAACACCATATATTTT. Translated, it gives CASSKGTSGNTIYF.

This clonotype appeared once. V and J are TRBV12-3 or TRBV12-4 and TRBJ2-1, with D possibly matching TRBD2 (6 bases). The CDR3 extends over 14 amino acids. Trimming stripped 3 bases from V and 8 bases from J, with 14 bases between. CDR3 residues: CASSLKGGYHEQFF. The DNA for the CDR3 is TGTGCCAGCAGTTTGAAAGGAGGGTACCATGAGCAGTTCTTC.

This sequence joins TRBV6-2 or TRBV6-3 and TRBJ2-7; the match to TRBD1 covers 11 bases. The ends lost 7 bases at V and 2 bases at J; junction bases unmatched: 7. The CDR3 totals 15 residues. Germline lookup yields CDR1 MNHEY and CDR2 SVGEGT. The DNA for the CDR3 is TGTGCCAGCACGTTGACGGGACAGGGGGCCTACGAGCAGTACTTC. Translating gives CASTLTGQGAYEQYF.

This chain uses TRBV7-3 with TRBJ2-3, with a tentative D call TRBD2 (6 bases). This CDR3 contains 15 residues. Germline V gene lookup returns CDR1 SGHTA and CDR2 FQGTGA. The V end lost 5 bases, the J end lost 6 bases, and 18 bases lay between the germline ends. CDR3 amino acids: CASSKTGGAPDTQYF. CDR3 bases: TGTGCCAGCAGCAAGACTGGCGGGGCTCCGGATACGCAGTATTTT.

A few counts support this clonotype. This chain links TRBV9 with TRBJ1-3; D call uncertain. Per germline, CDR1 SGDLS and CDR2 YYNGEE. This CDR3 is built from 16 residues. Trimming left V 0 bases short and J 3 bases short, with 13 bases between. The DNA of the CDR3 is TGTGCCAGCAGCGTAGCCGGGCGGCTGGATGGAAACACCATATATTTT. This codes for CASSVAGRLDGNTIYF.

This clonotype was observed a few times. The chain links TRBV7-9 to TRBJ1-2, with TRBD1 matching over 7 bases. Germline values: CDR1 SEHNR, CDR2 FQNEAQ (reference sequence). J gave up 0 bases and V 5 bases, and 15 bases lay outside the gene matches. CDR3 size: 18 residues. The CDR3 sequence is CASSQYMTGRRTNYGYTF. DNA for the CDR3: TGTGCCAGCAGCCAATACATGACAGGGCGGAGAACTAACTATGGCTACACCTTC.

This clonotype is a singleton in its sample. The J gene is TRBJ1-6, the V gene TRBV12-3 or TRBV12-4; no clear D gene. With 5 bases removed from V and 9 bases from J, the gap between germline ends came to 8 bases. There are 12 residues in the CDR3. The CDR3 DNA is TGTGCCAGCAGTGCGTACCCTTCACCCCTCCACTTT. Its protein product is CASSAYPSPLHF.

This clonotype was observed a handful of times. The CDR3 protein is CASSGGLVIDSEAFF. CDR3 sequence (DNA): TGTGCCAGCAGTGGGGGGCTGGTAATAGACTCTGAAGCTTTCTTT. The rearrangement links TRBV2 to TRBJ1-1; perhaps TRBD1 as D (6 bases). CDR3 length equals 15 residues. V lost 4 bases to trimming and J lost 6 bases, with 18 bases between them. The germline CDR1 and CDR2 sequences are SNHLY and FYNNEI.

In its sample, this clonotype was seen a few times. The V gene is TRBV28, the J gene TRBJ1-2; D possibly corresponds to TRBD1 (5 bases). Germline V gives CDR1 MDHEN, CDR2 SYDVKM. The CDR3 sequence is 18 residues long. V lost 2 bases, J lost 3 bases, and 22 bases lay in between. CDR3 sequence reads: CASSLGPAGAAGYYGYTF. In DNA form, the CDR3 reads TGTGCCAGCAGTTTAGGGCCGGCTGGGGCCGCAGGATACTATGGCTACACCTTC.

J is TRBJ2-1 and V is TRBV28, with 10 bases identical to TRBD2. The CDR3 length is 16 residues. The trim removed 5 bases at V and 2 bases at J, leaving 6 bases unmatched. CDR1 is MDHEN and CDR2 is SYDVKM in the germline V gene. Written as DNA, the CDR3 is TGTGCCAGCAGTGGATTAGCGGGGGGTCCCTACAATGAGCAGTTCTTC. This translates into CASSGLAGGPYNEQFF. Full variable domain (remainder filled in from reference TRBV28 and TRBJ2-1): DVKVTQSSRYLVKRTGEKVFLECVQDMDHENMFWYRQDPGLGLRLIYFSYDVKMKEKGDIPEGYSVSREKKERFSLILESASTNQTSMYLCASSGLAGGPYNEQFFGPGTRLTVL.

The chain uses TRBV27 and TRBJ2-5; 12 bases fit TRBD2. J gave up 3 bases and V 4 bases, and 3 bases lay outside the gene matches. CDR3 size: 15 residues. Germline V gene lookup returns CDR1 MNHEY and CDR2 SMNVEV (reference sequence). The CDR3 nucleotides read TGTGCCAGCAGTTGGGGACTAGCGGGTAAAGAGACCCAGTACTTC. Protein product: CASSWGLAGKETQYF.

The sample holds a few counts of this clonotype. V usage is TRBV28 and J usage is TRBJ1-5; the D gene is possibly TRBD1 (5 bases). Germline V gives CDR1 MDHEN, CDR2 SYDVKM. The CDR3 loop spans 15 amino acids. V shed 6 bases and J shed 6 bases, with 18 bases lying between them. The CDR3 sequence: CASSRLEQGGQPQHF. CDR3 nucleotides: TGTGCCAGCAGCCGGCTAGAGCAGGGCGGTCAGCCCCAGCATTTT.

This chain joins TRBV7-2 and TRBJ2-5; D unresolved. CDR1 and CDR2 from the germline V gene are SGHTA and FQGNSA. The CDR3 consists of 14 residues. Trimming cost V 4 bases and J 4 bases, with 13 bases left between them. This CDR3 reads CASSSQLGVETQYF. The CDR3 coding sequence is TGTGCCAGCAGCTCCCAGCTCGGAGTAGAGACCCAGTACTTC.